These 17 T cell receptor beta chains share one sample of origin, sequenced in a study of blood T cell repertoires in COVID-19. Assay used: immunoSEQ multiplex PCR; TCRdb lists only in-frame clones, some missing. This sample has under 300,000 clones, with 80% to 90% found just once. The material sequenced was peripheral blood. The source of these receptors is a woman younger than 45 with COVID-19, enrolled during active disease.

Only one count was recorded for this clone. The chain uses TRBV11-2 and TRBJ2-3, with 12 nucleotides matching TRBD2. The CDR3 spans 16 residues. V shed 5 bases, J shed 4 bases, and the junction held 7 bases outside the gene matches. Germline lookup yields CDR1 SGHAT and CDR2 FQNNGV. The CDR3 sequence: CASSRGLAGFADTQYF. The CDR3 DNA follows: TGTGCCAGCAGCCGTGGACTAGCGGGGTTCGCAGATACGCAGTATTTT.

The rearrangement joins TRBV5-3 to TRBJ2-1; 8 nucleotides agree with TRBD2. TRBV5-3 is an open reading frame whose function is uncertain. Unmatched junction bases numbered 13, after V lost 4 bases and J lost 7 bases. CDR3 length: 16 residues. The CDR3 sequence is CARSPGAGGAGNEQFF. CDR3 nucleotides: TGTGCCAGAAGCCCGGGGGCCGGGGGGGCTGGAAATGAGCAGTTCTTC.

The rearrangement joins TRBV19 to TRBJ1-5; 8 bases match TRBD1. Trimming removed 4 bases from V and 4 bases from J; junction bases left unmatched: 6. The CDR3 runs 15 residues. The germline CDR1 and CDR2 sequences are LNHDA and SQIVND (reference sequence). The DNA of the CDR3 is TGTGCCAGTAGTAGGGTGGGGACAGGAAATCAGCCCCAGCATTTT. Its translation is CASSRVGTGNQPQHF.

The rearrangement joins TRBV2 to TRBJ2-2; 12 nucleotides match TRBD1. The CDR3 loop spans 16 amino acids. CDR1 is SNHLY and CDR2 is FYNNEI in the germline V gene. The CDR3 loop is CANTGTGGDRTGELFF. The CDR3 nucleotides read TGTGCTAATACCGGGACAGGGGGCGATCGGACCGGGGAGCTGTTTTTT.

This clone was recorded only once. The genes are TRBV5-4 and TRBJ1-1; no definite D call. The germline CDR1 and CDR2 sequences are SGHNT and YYREEE (reference sequence). V lost 0 bases and J lost 1, with 10 bases in between. This CDR3 comprises 15 residues. The DNA of the CDR3 is TGTGCCAGCAGCTTGGTCGCGGGGTGGAACACTGAAGCTTTCTTT. Its protein is CASSLVAGWNTEAFF. Full variable domain (remainder filled in from reference TRBV5-4 and TRBJ1-1): ETGVTQSPTHLIKTRGQQVTLRCSSQSGHNTVSWYQQALGQGPQFIFQYYREEENGRGNFPPRFSGLQFPNYSSELNVNALELDDSALYLCASSLVAGWNTEAFFGQGTRLTVV.

V is TRBV6-1 and J is TRBJ1-5; 8 nucleotides match TRBD1. Trimming at V came to 3 bases and at J to 1 base, leaving 8 bases not matched to a gene. The CDR3 consists of 17 residues. Looked up from germline, CDR1 is MNHNS and CDR2 is SASEGT. This CDR3 is CASSDTKTGASNQPQHF. CDR3 in DNA: TGTGCCAGCAGTGACACTAAGACAGGGGCAAGCAATCAGCCCCAGCATTTT.

This clone was found once. The chain uses TRBV5-4 and TRBJ2-5; D possibly corresponds to TRBD2 (6 bases). This CDR3 is built from 12 residues. V was pared by 4 bases and J by 8 bases, with 12 bases between. Germline lookup yields CDR1 SGHNT and CDR2 YYREEE (reference sequence). CDR3 DNA sequence: TGTGCCAGCAGCACCAAGGAGGGAACCCAGTACTTC. Amino acid sequence: CASSTKEGTQYF.

The V call is TRBV11-2, the J call TRBJ1-2; D is perhaps TRBD1 (6 bases). Germline values: CDR1 SGHAT, CDR2 FQNNGV. CDR3 size: 17 residues. The V end was cut by 4 bases, the J end by 3 bases, with 21 bases between. The CDR3 DNA reads as TGTGCCAGCAGCTCTCCCCGCATTCAGGGGAGGGACTATGGCTACACCTTC. Residues: CASSSPRIQGRDYGYTF.

This chain links TRBV27 with TRBJ2-3; maybe TRBD1 (5 bases). Trimming left V 2 bases short and J 2 bases short, with 11 bases between. The V gene's germline CDR1 is MNHEY and CDR2 SMNVEV (reference sequence). This CDR3 contains 15 residues. The CDR3 sequence is CASSLRTPDTDTQYF. CDR3 DNA sequence: TGTGCCAGCAGTTTACGGACACCTGACACAGATACGCAGTATTTT.

V and J are TRBV29-1 and TRBJ2-3; TRBD1 is a possible D gene (5 bases). The germline V gene encodes CDR1 SQVTM and CDR2 ANQGSEA. V lost 4 bases, J lost 4 bases, and 12 bases lay in between. CDR3 length: 13 amino acids. In nucleotides, the CDR3 is TGCAGCGTTGTGGGCAGGGTGGCAGATACGCAGTATTTT. It yields the protein CSVVGRVADTQYF.

The CDR3 loop is CASSFKAGGRETQYF. The CDR3 coding sequence is TGTGCCAGCAGCTTTAAAGCGGGGGGCAGAGAGACCCAGTACTTC. The chain employs TRBV5-4 and TRBJ2-5; 9 bases match TRBD2. The germline V gene has CDR1 SGHNT and CDR2 YYREEE (reference sequence). The CDR3 has 15 residues. The V segment lost 2 bases and the J segment 4 bases; nucleotides outside the gene matches: 6.

This clone was seen just once. In nucleotides, the CDR3 is TGTGCCAGCAGTTTACTAGCGGGGGACAATGAGCAGTTCTTC. It yields the protein CASSLLAGDNEQFF. The chain joins TRBV28 to TRBJ2-1, with 10 bases identical to TRBD2. In germline, CDR1 is MDHEN, CDR2 SYDVKM. The CDR3 contains 14 residues. V shed 2 bases and J 5 bases; nucleotides not matched to a gene: 0.

The chain carries TRBV6-5 and TRBJ2-7; 7 bases fit TRBD2. CDR1 and CDR2 from the germline V gene are MNHEY and SVGAGI. V was pared by 4 bases and J by 1 base, with 4 bases of the junction left unmatched. The CDR3 is 14 residues long. This CDR3 is CASSSPGGSYEQYF. CDR3 sequence (DNA): TGTGCCAGCAGTTCCCCGGGGGGTTCCTACGAGCAGTACTTC.

This clone was seen a single time. This rearrangement joins TRBV5-1 to TRBJ2-1, with 9 bases identical to TRBD1. The germline gives CDR1 SGHRS, CDR2 YFSETQ. This CDR3 spans 19 amino acids. V trimming: 4 bases; J trimming: 2 bases; junction bases outside the gene matches: 16. The CDR3 here is CASSARLSITGGPYNEQFF. The CDR3 bases are TGCGCCAGCAGCGCGCGTCTATCCATTACAGGGGGCCCCTACAATGAGCAGTTCTTC.

The V gene is TRBV4-1, the J gene TRBJ2-5, with TRBD2 identical over 8 bases. CDR1 and CDR2 (germline): MGHRA, YSYEKL. The CDR3 is made up of 15 amino acids. J lost 5 bases, V lost 1 base, and 6 bases had no gene match. In nucleotides, the CDR3 is TGCGCCAGCAGCCAAGGAGCGGGGGCCCTTGAGACCCAGTACTTC. Translation: CASSQGAGALETQYF.

This clone has just a few counts. The CDR3 spells CASSIGLAGGPAVDEQFF. The CDR3 nucleotides read TGTGCCAGTAGTATAGGGCTAGCGGGGGGCCCTGCGGTCGATGAGCAGTTCTTC. The V gene is TRBV19, the J gene TRBJ2-1, with TRBD2 matching over 11 bases. Trimming took 1 base from V and 8 from J; bases not matched to a gene: 13. The germline V gene encodes CDR1 LNHDA and CDR2 SQIVND (reference sequence). This CDR3 region has 18 residues.

V is TRBV9 and J is TRBJ1-1; possibly TRBD1 for D (6 bases). Germline CDR1 reads SGDLS; CDR2 reads YYNGEE. CDR3 length: 14 amino acids. The germline V and J ends were trimmed by 0 bases and 5 bases, with 11 bases remaining between them. The chain's CDR3 is CASSVEGGSTEAFF. Written as DNA, the CDR3 is TGTGCCAGCAGCGTAGAGGGGGGGTCTACTGAAGCTTTCTTT.